One TCR beta chain is described in this entry. The antigen is unknown. UMI-labeled 5' RACE TRB cDNA libraries were prepared from the cells. TCRdb re-called the 5' RACE reads; every CDR3 protein appears as one record, without DNA. Its listing shows about 98,000 distinct CDR3 sequences. Naive CD8+ T cells showed a CD45RO-CCR7+CD27+CD95- phenotype. This sample is part of a study of CXCR3-negative and CXCR3-positive naive CD8 T cells. Study-level findings and limits: The TRB CDR3s that CXCR3-positive naive cells carried were more hydrophobic than those of CXCR3-negative naive cells. Naive subsets had comparable surface CD5, so TRB CDR3 properties gauged TCR strength.

The clonotype was recovered from a human donor in good health. Some clones in this sample may be carry-over from other donors' samples. Sequenced material: naive CXCR3+ CD8+ T cells from blood. Subset defined: CD45RO-CCR7+CD27+CD95- naive CD8+ T cells expressing CXCR3 (TNR3+).

CDR3 protein: CASSHGVSYEQYF. The rearrangement joins TRBV7-6 to TRBJ2-7. The germline V gene has CDR1 SGHVS and CDR2 FNYEAQ. CDR3 length equals 13 residues.